This T cell receptor (beta chain) was sequenced for a study of T cells after posttransplantation cyclophosphamide. Sequencing was performed with immunoSEQ multiplex PCR; in TCRdb, only in-frame clones are kept and a portion is missing. Of 45,000 to 65,000 clones in the sample, about 86% were seen once. Deletions cut 3 bases from V and 5 bases from J, with 13 bases between. Germline V lookup: CDR1 LGHNA, CDR2 YNFKEQ. The CDR3 has 15 amino acids. The sample taken for sequencing was PBMCs. The genes are TRBV4-2 and TRBJ2-2; the D gene is possibly TRBD2 (5 bases). The TCR was taken from a man aged 25-45 years with a blood cancer, CMV-positive, and with a related stem cell donor. Written as DNA, the CDR3 is TGTGCCAGCAGCCAGGATCTAACTAGGACCGGGGAGCTGTTTTTT. Encoded protein: CASSQDLTRTGELFF.